The entry below describes one T cell receptor (beta chain). Recruits, aged roughly 18 to 95 years, lived in roughly 22 US areas. Either two negative PCRs, clearance, or symptom resolution qualified Cohort 3 donors as recovered. The CDR3 is 14 residues long. The junction had 6 bases not matched to a gene; V was cut back by 4 bases and J by 9 bases. Germline V gene lookup returns CDR1 WSHSY and CDR2 SAAADI. The data were taken from a study of blood T cell repertoires in COVID-19. Overall study context: Some COVID-19 samples were acute and others convalescent; all came from the United States, Italy and Spain.

The protocol was immunoSEQ multiplex PCR, while the TCRdb copy is restricted to in-frame clones and leaves out a portion. The table shows 250,000 to 350,000 clones, with under 95% occurring only once. The sequenced sample consisted of PBMCs or T cells enriched from blood (not recorded which). This receptor was taken from a man aged 55 to 70 who had recovered from COVID-19. The J gene is TRBJ1-5, the V gene TRBV10-2; 10 positions agree with TRBD1. The chain's CDR3 is CASSGDRGLTPQHF. CDR3 in DNA: TGCGCCAGCAGTGGGGACAGGGGTTTGACGCCCCAGCATTTT.